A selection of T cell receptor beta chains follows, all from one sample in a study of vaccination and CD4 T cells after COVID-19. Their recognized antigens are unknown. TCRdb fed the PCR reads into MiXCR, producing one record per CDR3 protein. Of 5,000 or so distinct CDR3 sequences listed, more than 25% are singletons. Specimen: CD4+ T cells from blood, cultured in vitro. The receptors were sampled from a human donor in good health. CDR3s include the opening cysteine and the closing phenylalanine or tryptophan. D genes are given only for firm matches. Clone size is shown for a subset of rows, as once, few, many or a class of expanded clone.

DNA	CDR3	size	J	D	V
TGCGCCAGCAGCTTGGTTTTTGCGGGGGGGCAAGAGACCCAGTACTTC	CASSLVFAGGQETQYF	NA	TRBJ2-5	TRBD2	TRBV5-1
TGTGCCAGCACAGAGAGAGATAATAGCAATCAGCCCCAGCATTTT	CASTERDNSNQPQHF	NA	TRBJ1-5	NA	TRBV6-1
TGTGCCAGCAGCCGATCTCCTCCGGATAGACAAACCTATGGCTACACCTTC	CASSRSPPDRQTYGYTF	NA	TRBJ1-2	NA	TRBV11-2
TGTGCCAGCAGCGTCAGCCCTCAGACCGTGAATATGAACACTGAAGCTTTCTTT	CASSVSPQTVNMNTEAFF	NA	TRBJ1-1	NA	TRBV9
TGTGCCAGCAGTTTAGGAGGGACTAGCAATGAGCAGTTCTTC	CASSLGGTSNEQFF	NA	TRBJ2-1	TRBD2	TRBV12-3/TRBV12-4
TGTGCCAGCAGCGTTAATAGCGGGGCACAAGAGACCCAGTACTTC	CASSVNSGAQETQYF	once	TRBJ2-5	TRBD2	TRBV9
TGTGCCAGCAGACGCTGGACTAGCGGAGACACAGATACGCAGTATTTT	CASRRWTSGDTDTQYF	few	TRBJ2-3	TRBD2	TRBV6-1
TGTGCCAGCAGCGCTCGACAGGGAAACACTGAAGCTTTCTTT	CASSARQGNTEAFF	few	TRBJ1-1	TRBD1	TRBV7-2
TGTGCCAGCAGCCACACTAGCGGAATCTCCTACGAGCAGTACTTC	CASSHTSGISYEQYF	NA	TRBJ2-7	TRBD2	TRBV5-8
TGTGCCAGCAGTTTAGAAGGGAGGATCACTGAAGCTTTCTTT	CASSLEGRITEAFF	few	TRBJ1-1	NA	TRBV27
TGTGCCAGCAGTTGGGGCCCAAAAGGAAATTCACCCCTCCACTTT	CASSWGPKGNSPLHF	NA	TRBJ1-6	NA	TRBV7-8
TGTGCCAGCAGCTTAGTCGGGGGGTCCTACAATGAGCAGTTCTTC	CASSLVGGSYNEQFF	few	TRBJ2-1	TRBD2	TRBV7-2
TGCAGCGTGAGAGCGGGGGGGAACACCGGGGAGCTGTTTTTT	CSVRAGGNTGELFF	NA	TRBJ2-2	TRBD2	TRBV29-1